The 18 T cell receptor beta chains given below trace back to one sample, sequenced in a study of T-cell reconstitution after alpha-beta-depleted transplantation in children. Unique molecular identifiers featured in how the TCRbeta library was prepared. Each CDR3 protein gets one entry after TCRdb re-called the PCR reads with MiXCR. The table includes 80,000 to 95,000 distinct CDR3 sequences, 7.5% to 9.5% detected once. The material sequenced was PBMCs from the stem cell graft donor, taken from the stem cell graft. The origin of the receptors is a human donor who donated a stem cell graft to a child with congenital amegakaryocytic thrombocytopenia.

At least ten counts were recorded for this clonotype. The chain combines TRBV20-1 with TRBJ2-7, with D unresolved. CDR1 DFQATT and CDR2 SNEGSKA come from the germline V gene (reference sequence). V lost 7 bases and J 7 bases, leaving 14 bases between the germline ends. The CDR3 is 11 amino acids. The CDR3 is CSVRSSGEQYF. DNA of the CDR3: TGCAGTGTTCGGAGTTCCGGTGAGCAGTACTTC.

This clonotype was counted at least ten times. V usage is TRBV12-3 or TRBV12-4 and J usage is TRBJ2-4; possibly TRBD1 or TRBD2 for D (6 bases each). This CDR3 contains 15 residues. V was shortened by 0 bases and J by 7 bases, with 13 bases between the two germline ends. CDR3 nucleotide sequence: TGTGCCAGCAGTTTAGCGCCCGGGGGCGCCAACATTCAGTACTTC. Amino acids: CASSLAPGGANIQYF.

This clonotype was seen ten or more times. CDR3 residues: CSVGISLNEQFF. The CDR3 DNA reads TGCAGCGTTGGTATATCCTTAAATGAGCAGTTCTTC. This chain uses TRBV29-1 with TRBJ2-1; D is unresolved. V was cut by 4 bases and J by 7 bases, with 11 bases left in between. This CDR3 contains 12 residues. Per germline, CDR1 SQVTM and CDR2 ANQGSEA.

The chain is built from TRBV4-2 and TRBJ2-7; perhaps TRBD2 as D (5 bases). The CDR3 totals 13 residues. CDR1 and CDR2 (germline): LGHNA, YNFKEQ. V was trimmed by 3 bases and J by 3 bases, leaving 9 bases between them. CDR3 loop: CASSQEDFYEQYF. In DNA, the CDR3 is TGTGCCAGCAGCCAGGAGGACTTCTACGAGCAGTACTTC.

This clonotype was seen ten or more times. The chain couples TRBV12-3 or TRBV12-4 to TRBJ2-7, with D tentatively TRBD2 (6 bases). Trimming shortened V by 10 bases and J by 4 bases, and 14 bases separated the two germline ends. This CDR3 has 12 residues. Here the CDR3 DNA reads TGTGCCACCGGGTTGGGGGGATACGAGCAGTACTTC. Its translation: CATGLGGYEQYF.

This clonotype occurred many times. V gene TRBV7-9 combines with J gene TRBJ2-3; D remains ambiguous. The V end was cut by 5 bases, the J end by 0 bases, with 15 bases between. In germline, CDR1 is SEHNR, CDR2 FQNEAQ (reference sequence). The CDR3 spans 16 residues. CDR3 nucleotide sequence: TGTGCCAGCAGCCCCGGGTCTGCAGTTAGCACAGATACGCAGTATTTT. Its translation: CASSPGSAVSTDTQYF.

The chain links TRBV20-1 to TRBJ2-3; TRBD2 matches 7 bases. The CDR3 runs 16 residues. V trimming: 0 bases; J trimming: 2 bases; junction bases outside the gene matches: 8. The germline gives CDR1 DFQATT, CDR2 SNEGSKA (reference sequence). The CDR3 sequence is CSARDQVAGDTDTQYF. CDR3 sequence (DNA): TGCAGTGCTAGAGATCAGGTAGCGGGCGACACAGATACGCAGTATTTT.

This clonotype is a singleton in its sample. This chain uses TRBV29-1 with TRBJ2-3; 11 bases are shared with TRBD2. V lost 5 bases and J lost 3; bases outside the gene matches: 4. Germline V gives CDR1 SQVTM, CDR2 ANQGSEA. CDR3 length: 14 amino acids. The CDR3 nucleotides read TGCAGCGTTAATCTAGCGGGAGGTACAGATACGCAGTATTTT. This sequence encodes CSVNLAGGTDTQYF.

This clonotype has a count of ten or more. The junction departs from germline at one end; a sequencing error may be responsible. The rearrangement links TRBV2 to TRBJ1-4, with 9 bases that match TRBD1. The CDR3 contains 13 residues. Germline V gene sequence: CDR1 SNHLY, CDR2 FYNNEI. The CDR3 reads CASRGTGNGKLFF. CDR3 coding DNA: TGTGCCAGCAGAGGGACAGGGAATGGAAAACTGTTTTTT.

A word on this clonotype: A read error is possible here, since a much larger clone lies one base away. CDR3 amino acids: CASTLLGSPETDTQYF. The CDR3 DNA reads TGTGCCAGCACCCTGTTGGGGAGTCCGGAAACAGATACGCAGTATTTT. The J gene is TRBJ2-3, the V gene TRBV2, with D possibly matching TRBD2 (5 bases). The CDR3 spans 16 residues. CDR1 and CDR2 from the germline V gene are SNHLY and FYNNEI. Trimming took 7 bases from V and 3 from J, leaving 20 bases between them.

This clonotype has ten or more counts. The J gene is TRBJ2-7, the V gene TRBV20-1; 11 bases agree with TRBD1. Trimming at V came to 4 bases and at J to 5 bases, leaving 7 bases not matched to a gene. The CDR3 is made up of 14 amino acids. CDR1 is DFQATT, CDR2 SNEGSKA, per germline (reference sequence). The CDR3, as DNA: TGCAGTGCTATACACGGGACAGGGGGTCACGAGCAGTACTTC. It yields the protein CSAIHGTGGHEQYF.

This clonotype was seen a few times. V and J are TRBV18 and TRBJ2-2; 9 nucleotides match TRBD2. The CDR3 is made up of 16 amino acids. With 1 base clipped from V and 3 bases from J, the junction kept 3 bases outside the gene matches. The germline gives CDR1 KGHSH, CDR2 LQKENI. The CDR3 bases are TGTGCCAGCTCACCACGCGGGAGGGCGCACACCGGGGAGCTGTTTTTT. The encoded protein is CASSPRGRAHTGELFF.

The sample holds a few counts of this clonotype. This chain links TRBV28 with TRBJ2-5, with 9 bases matching TRBD2. The V and J ends lost 8 bases and 4 bases, in that order; junction bases with no gene match: 8. CDR1 and CDR2 from the germline V gene are MDHEN and SYDVKM. The CDR3 spans 14 residues. CDR3 residues: CASLGSAGGETQYF. The DNA of the CDR3 is TGTGCCAGCTTGGGGTCAGCGGGGGGAGAGACCCAGTACTTC.

This clonotype was recorded many times. The V call is TRBV29-1, the J call TRBJ1-3, with TRBD1 as a possible D gene (5 bases). The CDR3 is made up of 14 amino acids. The V end lost 1 base, the J end lost 2 bases, and 9 bases lay between the germline ends. Looked up from germline, CDR1 is SQVTM and CDR2 is ANQGSEA. The CDR3 reads CSVEGGTTGNTIYF. The CDR3 region has the DNA TGCAGCGTTGAAGGAGGGACTACTGGAAACACCATATATTTT.

This clonotype was observed at least ten times. The J gene is TRBJ2-1, the V gene TRBV7-8; no definite D call. The V gene's germline CDR1 is SGHVS and CDR2 FQNEAQ. CDR3 length: 15 amino acids. Trimming shortened V by 1 base and J by 0 bases, and 7 bases separated the two germline ends. This chain's CDR3 is CASSLGAVSYNEQFF. DNA of the CDR3: TGTGCCAGCAGCTTAGGTGCGGTCTCCTACAATGAGCAGTTCTTC.

The CDR3 nucleotides read TGTGCCAGCACTCTAGCGGCGAGCTCCTACGAGCAGTACTTC. Its translation is CASTLAASSYEQYF. The genes are TRBV28 and TRBJ2-7, with TRBD2 matching 7 bases. CDR3 length: 14 residues. V gave up 7 bases and J gave up 0 bases; unmatched junction bases: 6. In germline, CDR1 is MDHEN, CDR2 SYDVKM.

Ten or more counts support this clonotype. V is TRBV18 and J is TRBJ2-4; TRBD2 agrees at 9 bases. CDR3 length equals 14 residues. The V segment lost 3 bases and the J segment 8 bases; nucleotides outside the gene matches: 5. Per germline, CDR1 KGHSH and CDR2 LQKENI. CDR3 region: CASSPRGGRDIQYF. CDR3 nucleotides: TGTGCCAGCTCACCGCGGGGGGGCAGAGACATTCAGTACTTC.

This clonotype has a count of ten or more. V usage is TRBV10-3 and J usage is TRBJ1-5; a weak D match, TRBD1 (5 bases). The CDR3 contains 19 residues. The V and J ends lost 3 bases and 2 bases respectively, with 23 bases between them. Germline lookup yields CDR1 ENHRY and CDR2 SYGVKD. The CDR3 DNA reads as TGTGCCATCAGTGATCGGGTGGTGCTTCAGGGAGGAGGCAATCAGCCCCAGCATTTT. Its protein is CAISDRVVLQGGGNQPQHF.